Listed below are T cell receptor beta chains from one sample, sequenced in a study of untreated major depressive disorder. The method was immunoSEQ multiplex PCR; TCRdb's version includes in-frame clones alone and lacks a portion of them. Of 15,000 to 20,000 clones in the sample, more than 75% were seen once. Sequencing was carried out using CD4+ T cells from PBMCs. These receptors all stem from a woman in her twenties or thirties in good health. Each CDR3 is given with its conserved first and last residue. Each record gives: J gene, clone size, D gene, V gene, CDR3 length, CDR3 protein, CDR3 DNA. The D gene is left open where the match is weak. Clone sizes are given selectively: once, few, many, or a class where the clone is expanded.

>TRBJ1-1|few|TRBD1|TRBV6-1|13
CASIGTVNTEAFF
TGTGCCAGCATCGGGACAGTGAACACTGAAGCTTTCTTT
>TRBJ2-2|NA|NA|TRBV9|13
CARNPGYTGELFF
TGTGCCAGGAATCCAGGGTACACCGGGGAGCTGTTTTTT
>TRBJ2-7|NA|TRBD1|TRBV4-2|15
CASSQAPGQGYEQYF
TGTGCCAGCAGCCAAGCTCCGGGACAGGGCTACGAGCAGTACTTC
>TRBJ1-2|NA|NA|TRBV4-2|12
CASSQAHYGYTF
TGTGCCAGCAGCCAAGCTCACTATGGCTACACCTTC
>TRBJ2-7|NA|NA|TRBV28|15
CASSPGGGRWAEQYF
TGTGCCAGCAGTCCAGGTGGGGGGAGATGGGCCGAGCAGTACTTC
>TRBJ2-3|NA|TRBD2|TRBV4-2|16
CASSQGDSGNSDTQYF
TGTGCCAGCAGCCAAGGGGATAGCGGGAATTCAGATACGCAGTATTTT
>TRBJ1-5|NA|NA|TRBV14|20
CASSQESLAPRTDINQPQHF
TGTGCCAGCAGCCAAGAAAGTCTCGCTCCACGGACGGACATCAATCAGCCCCAGCATTTT
>TRBJ2-6|once|NA|TRBV16|18
CASSQSTGRETSGHVLTF
TGTGCCAGCAGCCAGTCCACAGGGAGGGAGACCTCGGGCCACGTCCTGACTTTC
>TRBJ1-4|NA|TRBD1|TRBV5-1|15
CASSLQGITNEKLFF
TGCGCCAGCAGCCTACAGGGGATAACTAATGAAAAACTGTTTTTT
>TRBJ2-5|NA|TRBD2|TRBV27|15
CASSFASGGQETQYF
TGTGCCAGCAGTTTCGCGTCGGGGGGACAAGAGACCCAGTACTTC
>TRBJ2-7|NA|NA|TRBV7-6|12
CASSLEGGEQYF
TGTGCCAGCAGCTTAGAGGGGGGCGAGCAGTACTTC
>TRBJ2-1|NA|NA|TRBV9|13
CASSVAARDEQFF
TGTGCCAGCAGCGTAGCCGCCAGGGATGAGCAGTTCTTC
>TRBJ1-5|NA|NA|TRBV30|15
CAWSAIDSLNQPQHF
TGTGCCTGGAGTGCCATCGACAGCCTTAATCAGCCCCAGCATTTT
>TRBJ1-1|few|TRBD1|TRBV2|15
CASSGWTGGNTEAFF
TGTGCCAGCAGTGGGTGGACAGGGGGGAACACTGAAGCTTTCTTT
>TRBJ2-5|NA|TRBD1|TRBV4-1|14
CASSRGQGQETQYF
TGCGCCAGCAGCAGGGGACAGGGGCAAGAGACCCAGTACTTC
>TRBJ2-3|NA|NA|TRBV6-1|17
CASSGPTRGWRTDTQYF
TGTGCCAGCAGTGGGCCGACGAGGGGGTGGCGCACAGATACGCAGTATTTT
>TRBJ2-3|once|NA|TRBV9|15
CASSVWAESTDTQYF
TGTGCCAGCAGCGTATGGGCCGAGAGCACAGATACGCAGTATTTT
>TRBJ1-5|NA|TRBD1|TRBV6-1|14
CASRGQGSNQPQHF
TGTGCCAGCCGGGGACAGGGTAGCAATCAGCCCCAGCATTTT
>TRBJ2-7|NA|TRBD2|TRBV7-9|15
CASSMAGGVSNEQYF
TGTGCCAGCAGCATGGCGGGAGGTGTTAGCAACGAGCAGTACTTC
>TRBJ1-1|NA|NA|TRBV7-9|11
CASSFRGEAFF
TGTGCCAGCAGCTTCCGAGGCGAAGCTTTCTTT
>TRBJ1-6|once|NA|TRBV28|14
CASSFHRPESPLHF
TGTGCCAGCAGTTTCCATAGGCCAGAATCACCCCTCCACTTT
>TRBJ2-1|NA|TRBD2|TRBV30|14
CAWSPTSGRKEQFF
TGTGCCTGGAGCCCCACTAGCGGGAGAAAAGAGCAGTTCTTC
>TRBJ2-5|once|NA|TRBV18|14
CASSPGGNQETQYF
TGTGCCAGCTCACCAGGGGGGAACCAAGAGACCCAGTACTTC
>TRBJ2-7|few|TRBD1|TRBV7-3|15
CASSWPGQGAPEQYF
TGTGCCAGCAGCTGGCCGGGACAGGGCGCCCCCGAGCAGTACTTC
>TRBJ2-3|NA|NA|TRBV2|15
CASSEGGTGTDTQYF
TGTGCCAGCAGTGAAGGCGGGACCGGCACAGATACGCAGTATTTT
>TRBJ1-5|NA|NA|TRBV27|15
CASSLHRGGDQPQHF
TGTGCCAGCAGTCTCCATAGGGGGGGAGATCAGCCCCAGCATTTT
>TRBJ2-2|NA|NA|TRBV11-1|14
CASSGGQNTGELFF
TGTGCCAGCAGCGGGGGACAGAACACCGGGGAGCTGTTTTTT
>TRBJ1-4|NA|NA|TRBV11-1|16
CASSPSGRQRNEKLFF
TGTGCCAGCAGCCCAAGTGGGCGGCAGCGAAATGAAAAACTGTTTTTT
>TRBJ1-5|NA|NA|TRBV4-1|17
CASSQGGTPHSNQPQHF
TGCGCCAGCAGCCAAGGGGGGACACCTCATAGCAATCAGCCCCAGCATTTT
>TRBJ1-5|NA|NA|TRBV14|14
CASSQDRVYQPQHF
TGTGCCAGCAGCCAAGATCGGGTTTATCAGCCCCAGCATTTT
>TRBJ2-7|NA|TRBD2|TRBV5-1|13
CASSSGTTYEQYF
TGCGCCAGCAGCTCAGGGACTACCTACGAGCAGTACTTC
>TRBJ2-3|once|TRBD2|TRBV18|17
CASSQGLAGSSTDTQYF
TGTGCCAGCTCACAGGGACTAGCGGGCTCTAGCACAGATACGCAGTATTTT
>TRBJ1-1|NA|NA|TRBV7-9|14
CASSLEQGWTEAFF
TGTGCCAGCAGCTTAGAGCAGGGATGGACTGAAGCTTTCTTT
>TRBJ2-5|NA|TRBD2|TRBV18|16
CASSPRIAGAGETQYF
TGTGCCAGCTCACCACGGATAGCGGGAGCAGGAGAGACCCAGTACTTC
>TRBJ2-2|NA|NA|TRBV15|16
CATSRGQGRNTGELFF
TGTGCCACCAGCAGAGGGCAGGGACGTAACACCGGGGAGCTGTTTTTT
>TRBJ2-1|NA|TRBD2|TRBV7-3|18
CASRLGLAGETSYNEQFF
TGTGCCAGCAGGTTGGGGCTAGCGGGAGAAACCTCCTACAATGAGCAGTTCTTC
>TRBJ1-4|NA|NA|TRBV28|12
CASSEYEEKLFF
TGTGCCAGCAGTGAATACGAAGAAAAACTGTTTTTT
>TRBJ1-5|once|NA|TRBV6-1|14
CASMGIYGNQPQHF
TGTGCCAGCATGGGCATTTATGGCAATCAGCCCCAGCATTTT
>TRBJ1-4|NA|NA|TRBV28|14
CASSGRSGGEKLFF
TGTGCCAGCAGTGGCCGGTCTGGGGGCGAAAAACTGTTTTTT
>TRBJ2-7|NA|TRBD1|TRBV5-1|14
CASSLAGTGTYQYF
TGCGCCAGCAGCTTGGCCGGGACAGGCACCTATCAGTACTTC
>TRBJ2-7|NA|TRBD1|TRBV28|15
CASSSQGRKTYEQYF
TGTGCCAGCAGTTCACAGGGGCGCAAAACCTACGAGCAGTACTTC
>TRBJ2-7|once|NA|TRBV7-8|14
CASSSLGLSAEQYF
TGTGCCAGCAGCTCCCTAGGTCTCTCTGCCGAGCAGTACTTC
>TRBJ1-6|NA|NA|TRBV6-6|14
CASSLQGGNSPLHF
TGTGCCAGCAGTTTGCAGGGTGGTAATTCACCCCTCCACTTT
>TRBJ2-3|NA|NA|TRBV27|16
CASSILDGTGTDTQYF
TGTGCCAGCAGCATTTTAGATGGGACCGGCACAGATACGCAGTATTTT